Here is one T cell receptor (beta chain) with its context. The antigen is unknown. The data derive from a study of T cells in women clearing cervical HPV infection. For the study at large: Control women cleared a single incident HPV16 infection within 12 months.

Study observations and caveats: Repertoire richness, not evenness, was significantly elevated in CIN3+ cases versus controls. Timing of associations relative to infection is unclear; T-cell subsets were not isolated.

This table comes from immunoSEQ multiplex PCR, and its TCRdb copy is limited to in-frame clones, with some not included. The repertoire table contains around 40,000 clones. The sequencing sample was made of blood buffy coat. The TCR was taken from a woman aged 18-69 years with a cervical HPV16 infection that either progressed to CIN3+ or cleared (not recorded which).

The CDR3: CASAPGRYNEQFF. Partial CDR3 DNA: TGTGCCAGCGCGCCAGGGCGGTACAATGAG. J is TRBJ2-1 and V is TRBV2; perhaps TRBD1 as D (5 bases). The read falls 3 residues short of the CDR3 end, and the missing part is taken from the germline J gene. The CDR3 contains 13 residues. V was shortened by 8 bases and J by 4 bases, with 12 bases between the two germline ends. Germline CDR1 SNHLY, CDR2 FYNNEI.